The source of this T cell receptor beta chain is a study of cytomegalovirus exposure and HLA in healthy donors. Study-level information: The 120 or so validation repertoires, a later analysis reported, used the same platform as the approximately 670 first-cohort repertoires. Whole-study findings and limits: Many donors carried some public TCRs, although rarity characterized most TCR sequences. It was approximately 160 TCR beta chains that were listed as cytomegalovirus-associated. For cytomegalovirus status, the classifier reportedly gave diagnoses with high specificity and sensitivity.

With regard to this clone: The antigen remains unidentified.

Data came from immunoSEQ multiplex PCR; TCRdb stores just in-frame clones and leaves some out. The repertoire holds around 130,000 clones, with 89% as singletons. In germline, CDR1 is LNHDA, CDR2 SQIVND (reference sequence). Trimming removed 5 bases from V and 6 bases from J; junction bases left unmatched: 11. CDR3 length equals 15 residues. Specimen: PBMCs. This sequence was found in a man aged 25 to 45 in good health and CMV-seronegative. V is TRBV19 and J is TRBJ2-3; 7 bases are a match to TRBD1. For the CDR3, the DNA is TGTGCCAGTAGTGAAAGGACAGGCGACACCGATACGCAGTATTTT. This gives the protein CASSERTGDTDTQYF.